These 12 T cell receptor beta chains were all obtained from the same sample, sequenced in a study of blood T cells in healthy people across ages (dated by TCRdb to 2013 to 2016). Preparation of the library involved 5' RACE. The data were produced on an Illumina HiSeq 2500. A second 7 to 11 cycle PCR used a sample-barcoded 5' primer and a J-beta primer mix. TCRdb cleaned the public reads at Q25 with fastp, built clones with MiXCR and kept in-frame beta chains. For every CDR3 protein sequence, its rows merge into one entry that carries the most common genes and DNA. This sample gives under 1,100,000 distinct CDR3 sequences in total; 20% to 25% of them show up just once. The ten largest make up 0.75% of the sample. The data were also submitted as part of a second study, on T cells of mothers and their children.

The source material was blood. The receptor source for this set is a girl aged 2-9 years in good health.

The sample holds a few counts of this clonotype. The rearrangement links TRBV9 to TRBJ2-1; D not resolved. CDR3 length: 18 amino acids. Looked up from germline, CDR1 is SGDLS and CDR2 is YYNGEE. Trimming removed 4 bases at V and 0 bases at J, with 20 bases between. In nucleotides, the CDR3 is TGTGCCAGCAGCTATCCACAAGACCGAAGTAACTCCTACAATGAGCAGTTCTTC. Protein product: CASSYPQDRSNSYNEQFF.

The chain has TRBV29-1 and TRBJ2-2; 10 bases match TRBD2. The CDR3 consists of 15 residues. CDR1 SQVTM and CDR2 ANQGSEA come from the germline V gene. J lost 6 bases, V lost 5 bases, and 9 bases had no gene match. The CDR3 loop reads CSVPGSSGGAGELFF. DNA for the CDR3: TGCAGCGTTCCAGGTTCTAGCGGGGGTGCCGGGGAGCTGTTTTTT.

The sample holds many counts of this clonotype. The chain joins TRBV7-3 to TRBJ2-5; D might be TRBD2 (5 bases). The germline gives CDR1 SGHTA, CDR2 FQGTGA. V lost 5 bases, J lost 3 bases, and 10 bases lay in between. The CDR3 contains 13 residues. CDR3 amino acids: CASSPGLEETQYF. CDR3 nucleotide sequence: TGTGCCAGCAGCCCTGGACTGGAAGAGACCCAGTACTTC.

The chain combines TRBV7-9 with TRBJ2-7, with D hard to call. The CDR3 covers 12 residues. CDR1 and CDR2 from the germline V gene are SEHNR and FQNEAQ (reference sequence). The ends were cut back, 5 bases at V and 5 bases at J, with 10 bases in the middle. The CDR3 nucleotides are TGTGCCAGCAGCCCTAACACCCACGAGCAGTACTTC. Translation gives CASSPNTHEQYF.

This rearrangement joins TRBV5-1 to TRBJ2-2; tentative D call: TRBD1 (6 bases). V was cut by 0 bases and J by 6 bases, with 12 bases left in between. CDR3 size: 15 residues. Germline CDR1 SGHRS, CDR2 YFSETQ. The CDR3 reads CASSLEGEFAGELFF. CDR3 nucleotides: TGCGCCAGCAGCTTGGAGGGGGAATTCGCCGGGGAGCTGTTTTTT.

The gene calls are TRBV6-5 and TRBJ1-2; D might be TRBD1 (5 bases). V dropped 5 bases and J dropped 8 bases, with 15 bases sitting between them. Germline CDR1 is MNHEY and CDR2 is SVGAGI. The CDR3 is 13 amino acids. CDR3 DNA: TGTGCCAGCAGTGCCGGGGCACATCAAGGCTACACCTTC. Translation: CASSAGAHQGYTF.

This rearrangement joins TRBV6-5 to TRBJ1-2, with 8 positions matching TRBD1. This CDR3 contains 14 residues. Trimming at V came to 6 bases and at J to 4 bases, leaving 7 bases not matched to a gene. Germline assignment: CDR1 MNHEY and CDR2 SVGAGI. CDR3 coding DNA: TGTGCCAGCAGCCAGGGGGCGGCGGCCTATGGCTACACCTTC. Translating it yields CASSQGAAAYGYTF.

The gene calls are TRBV29-1 and TRBJ2-7; D is perhaps TRBD1 or TRBD2 (7 bases each). Germline loops: CDR1 SQVTM, CDR2 ANQGSEA. This CDR3 is built from 12 residues. V was cut by 8 bases and J by 2 bases, with 13 bases left in between. The CDR3 region has the DNA TGCAGCTTCAGGGGGGGAACCTACGAGCAGTACTTC. This codes for CSFRGGTYEQYF.

Comments on this clonotype: A much larger clonotype is one base distant, so this may be a read error. The chain uses TRBV28 and TRBJ1-6; D is ambiguous. The CDR3 length is 11 residues. Per germline, CDR1 MDHEN and CDR2 SYDVKM. The CDR3 region has the DNA TGTGCCAGCAGACTTAATCCACCCCTCCACTTT. Amino acid sequence: CASRLNPPLHF.

The sample holds a few counts of this clonotype. This sequence joins TRBV24-1 and TRBJ1-1; no clear D. The CDR3 loop spans 13 amino acids. The V gene lost 3 bases and the J gene lost 6 bases, with 10 bases spanning the gap. Germline V gene lookup returns CDR1 KGHDR and CDR2 SFDVKD. The CDR3 region has the DNA TGTGCCACCAGTGATGGCAAGTTCCCTGAAGCTTTCTTT. This translates into CATSDGKFPEAFF.

This clonotype has only a few counts. The V call is TRBV28, the J call TRBJ2-7; D unresolved. This CDR3 comprises 15 residues. V lost 7 bases and J 3 bases, leaving 19 bases between the germline ends. Germline V gene data show CDR1 as MDHEN and CDR2 as SYDVKM. The DNA of the CDR3 is TGTGCCAGCACCCCACGGATTAGTGGAAACTACGAGCAGTACTTC. It is translated as CASTPRISGNYEQYF.

This clonotype was counted between two and nine times. The J gene is TRBJ2-5, the V gene TRBV11-2; D unclear. The J call may not be correct, given that the DNA end is closer to TRBJ2-1. Germline lookup yields CDR1 SGHAT and CDR2 FQNNGV. The CDR3 consists of 15 residues. CDR3 in DNA: TGTGCCAGCAGCTCACAACCCACCGTCCACAATGAGCAGTTCTTC. Its translation is CASSSQPTVHNEQFF.